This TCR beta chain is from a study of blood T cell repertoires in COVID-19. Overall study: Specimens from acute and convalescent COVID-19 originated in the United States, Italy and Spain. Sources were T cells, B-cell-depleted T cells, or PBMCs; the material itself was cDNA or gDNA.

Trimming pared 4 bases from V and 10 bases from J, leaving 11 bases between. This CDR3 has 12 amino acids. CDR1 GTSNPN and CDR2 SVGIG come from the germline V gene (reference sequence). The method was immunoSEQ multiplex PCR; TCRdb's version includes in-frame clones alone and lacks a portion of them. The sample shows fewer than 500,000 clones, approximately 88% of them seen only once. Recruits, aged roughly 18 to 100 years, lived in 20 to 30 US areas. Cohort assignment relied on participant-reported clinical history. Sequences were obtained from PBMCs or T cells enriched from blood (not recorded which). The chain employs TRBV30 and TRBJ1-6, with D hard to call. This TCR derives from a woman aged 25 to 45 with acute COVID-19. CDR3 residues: CAWKQSKSPLHF. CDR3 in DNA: TGTGCCTGGAAACAGAGTAAATCACCCCTCCACTTT.